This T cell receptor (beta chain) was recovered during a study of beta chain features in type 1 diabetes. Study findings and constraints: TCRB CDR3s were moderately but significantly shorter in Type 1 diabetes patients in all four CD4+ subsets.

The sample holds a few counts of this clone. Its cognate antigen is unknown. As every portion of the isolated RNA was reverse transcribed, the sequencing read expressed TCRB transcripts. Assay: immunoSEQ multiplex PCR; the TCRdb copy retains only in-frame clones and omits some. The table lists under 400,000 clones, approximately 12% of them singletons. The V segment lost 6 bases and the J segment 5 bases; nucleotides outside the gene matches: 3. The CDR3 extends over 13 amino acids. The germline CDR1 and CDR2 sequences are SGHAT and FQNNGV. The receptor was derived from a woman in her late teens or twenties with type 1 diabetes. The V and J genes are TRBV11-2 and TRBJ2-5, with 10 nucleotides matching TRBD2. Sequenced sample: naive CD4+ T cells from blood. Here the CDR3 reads CASRLLAGETQYF. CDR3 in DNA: TGTGCCAGCAGACTACTAGCGGGGGAGACCCAGTACTTC.